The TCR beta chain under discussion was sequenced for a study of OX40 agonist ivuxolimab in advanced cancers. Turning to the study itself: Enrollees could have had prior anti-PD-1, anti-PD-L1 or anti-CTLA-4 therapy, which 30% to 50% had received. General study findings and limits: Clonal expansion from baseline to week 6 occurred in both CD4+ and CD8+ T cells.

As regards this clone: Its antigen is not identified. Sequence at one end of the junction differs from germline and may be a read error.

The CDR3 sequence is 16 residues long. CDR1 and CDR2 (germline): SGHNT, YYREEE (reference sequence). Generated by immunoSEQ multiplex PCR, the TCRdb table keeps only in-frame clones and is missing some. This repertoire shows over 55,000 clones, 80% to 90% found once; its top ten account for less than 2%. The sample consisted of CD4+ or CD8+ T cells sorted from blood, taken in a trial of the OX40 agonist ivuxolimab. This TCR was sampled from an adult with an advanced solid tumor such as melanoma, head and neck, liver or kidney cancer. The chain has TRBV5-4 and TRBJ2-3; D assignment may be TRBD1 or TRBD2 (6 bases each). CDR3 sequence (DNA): TGTGCCAGCAGCTTGGGGGGTCCCGGGGGCACGGATACGCAGTATTTT. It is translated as CASSLGGPGGTDTQYF.